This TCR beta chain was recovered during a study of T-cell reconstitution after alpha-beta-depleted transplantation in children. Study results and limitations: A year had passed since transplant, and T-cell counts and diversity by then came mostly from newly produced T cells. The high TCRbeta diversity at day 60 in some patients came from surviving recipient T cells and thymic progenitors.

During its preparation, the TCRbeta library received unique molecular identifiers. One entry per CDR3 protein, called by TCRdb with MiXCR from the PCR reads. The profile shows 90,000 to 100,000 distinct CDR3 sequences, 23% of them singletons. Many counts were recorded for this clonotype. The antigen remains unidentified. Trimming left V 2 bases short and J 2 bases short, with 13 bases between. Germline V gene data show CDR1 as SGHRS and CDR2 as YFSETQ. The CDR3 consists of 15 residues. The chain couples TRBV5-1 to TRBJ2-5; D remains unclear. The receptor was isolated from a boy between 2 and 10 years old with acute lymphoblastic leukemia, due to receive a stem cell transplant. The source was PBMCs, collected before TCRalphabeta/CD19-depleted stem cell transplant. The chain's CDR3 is CASSLPKREQETQYF. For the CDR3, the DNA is TGCGCCAGCAGCTTACCCAAGCGAGAACAAGAGACCCAGTACTTC.